This T cell receptor (beta chain) was sequenced in a study of CD8 T cells in ankylosing spondylitis. General study results and limits: Reported data indicate significant enrichment of disease-linked clones within matched ankylosing spondylitis synovial fluid. Within ankylosing spondylitis blood, a TCR beta motif made up of roughly eight highly homologous variants appeared to be characteristic. Disease-linked clones proved CD8+ and comparatively uncommon in peripheral blood.

Quantitative barcoded 5'-RACE was used to prepare TCR beta libraries. From the 5' RACE reads, TCRdb called clonotypes with MiXCR, one entry per CDR3 protein. The data contain 670,000 or so distinct CDR3 sequences, 15% to 20% of them seen just once; the ten biggest clones take up 15% to 20%. As to this clonotype: The antigen remains unidentified.

Losses at the gene ends were 8 bases for V and 0 bases for J; bases not matched to a gene: 9. The CDR3 extends over 15 amino acids. CDR1 and CDR2 from the germline V gene are DFQATT and SNEGSKA (reference sequence). The sequence was obtained from a male donor with ankylosing spondylitis. Source material: blood, either unsorted or a sorted T cell fraction (not recorded which). The V gene is TRBV20-1, the J gene TRBJ2-2, with 7 bases matching TRBD1. The CDR3 is CSSPSTGTNTGELFF. The CDR3 DNA reads TGCAGTTCTCCATCGACAGGGACGAACACCGGGGAGCTGTTTTTT.